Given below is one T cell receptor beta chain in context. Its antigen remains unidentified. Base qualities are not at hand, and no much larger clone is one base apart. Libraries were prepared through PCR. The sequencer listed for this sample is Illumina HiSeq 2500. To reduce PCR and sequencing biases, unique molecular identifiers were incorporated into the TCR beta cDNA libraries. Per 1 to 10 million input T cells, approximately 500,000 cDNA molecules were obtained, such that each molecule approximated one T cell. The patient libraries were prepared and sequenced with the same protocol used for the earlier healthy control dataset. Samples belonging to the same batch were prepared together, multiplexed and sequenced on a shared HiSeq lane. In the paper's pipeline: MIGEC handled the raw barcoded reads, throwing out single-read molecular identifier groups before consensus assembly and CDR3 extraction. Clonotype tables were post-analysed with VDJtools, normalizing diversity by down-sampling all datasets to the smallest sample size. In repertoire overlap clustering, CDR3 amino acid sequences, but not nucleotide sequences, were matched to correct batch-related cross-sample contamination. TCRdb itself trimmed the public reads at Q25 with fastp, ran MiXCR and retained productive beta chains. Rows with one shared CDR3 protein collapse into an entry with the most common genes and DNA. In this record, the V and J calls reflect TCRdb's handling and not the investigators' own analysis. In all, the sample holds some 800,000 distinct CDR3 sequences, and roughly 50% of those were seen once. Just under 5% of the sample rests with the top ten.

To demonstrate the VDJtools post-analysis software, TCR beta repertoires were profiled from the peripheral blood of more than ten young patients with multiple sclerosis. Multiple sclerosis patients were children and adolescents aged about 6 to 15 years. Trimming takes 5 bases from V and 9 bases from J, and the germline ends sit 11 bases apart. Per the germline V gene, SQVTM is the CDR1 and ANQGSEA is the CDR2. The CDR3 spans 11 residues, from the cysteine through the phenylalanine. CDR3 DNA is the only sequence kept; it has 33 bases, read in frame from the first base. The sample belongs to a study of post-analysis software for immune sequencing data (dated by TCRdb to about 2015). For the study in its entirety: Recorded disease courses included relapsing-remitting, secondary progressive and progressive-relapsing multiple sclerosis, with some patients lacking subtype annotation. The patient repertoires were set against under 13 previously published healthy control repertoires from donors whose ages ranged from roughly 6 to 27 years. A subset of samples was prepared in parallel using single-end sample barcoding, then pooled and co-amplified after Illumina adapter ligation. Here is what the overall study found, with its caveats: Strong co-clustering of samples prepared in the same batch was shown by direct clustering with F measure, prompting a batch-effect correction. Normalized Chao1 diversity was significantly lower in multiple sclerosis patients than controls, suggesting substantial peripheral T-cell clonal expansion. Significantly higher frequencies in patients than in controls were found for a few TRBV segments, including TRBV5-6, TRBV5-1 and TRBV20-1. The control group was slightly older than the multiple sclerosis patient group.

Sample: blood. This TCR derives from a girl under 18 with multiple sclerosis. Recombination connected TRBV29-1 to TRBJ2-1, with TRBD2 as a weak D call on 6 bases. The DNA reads TGCAGCGTTCCGTCGGAGGGTGAGCAGTTCTTC. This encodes CSVPSEGEQFF.